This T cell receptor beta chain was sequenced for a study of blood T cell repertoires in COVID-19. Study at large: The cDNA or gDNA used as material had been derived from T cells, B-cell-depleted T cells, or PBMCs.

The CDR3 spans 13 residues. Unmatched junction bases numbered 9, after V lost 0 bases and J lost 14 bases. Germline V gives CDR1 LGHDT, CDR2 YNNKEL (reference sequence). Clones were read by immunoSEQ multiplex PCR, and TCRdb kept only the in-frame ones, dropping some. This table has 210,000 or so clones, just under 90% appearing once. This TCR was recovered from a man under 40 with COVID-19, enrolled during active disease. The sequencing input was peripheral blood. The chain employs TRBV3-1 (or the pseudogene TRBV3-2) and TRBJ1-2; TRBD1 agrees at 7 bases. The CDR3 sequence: CASSQEAGGGSTF. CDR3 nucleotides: TGTGCCAGCAGCCAAGAAGCGGGAGGGGGCAGTACCTTC.